These 5 T cell receptor beta chains were sequenced from one sample in a study of cytomegalovirus exposure and HLA in healthy donors. PCR involved 60 Vbeta and 13 Jbeta primers. The table came from immunoSEQ multiplex PCR; TCRdb's copy has only in-frame clones and leaves some out. Found here are approximately 150,000 clones, around 9.6% of them singletons; the top ten hold 1.5% to 2%. The specimen was PBMCs. The source of these receptors is a male donor in good health and CMV-seronegative.

This chain joins TRBV7-8 and TRBJ2-1; perhaps TRBD2 as D (6 bases). V lost 2 bases, J lost 14 bases, and 13 bases lay in between. The V gene's germline CDR1 is SGHVS and CDR2 FQNEAQ. The CDR3 contains 12 residues. The CDR3 DNA reads as TGTGCCAGCAGCTTAAACGGCGCGGGAAAGTTCTTC. It specifies CASSLNGAGKFF.

This clone was recorded a few times. V usage is TRBV28 and J usage is TRBJ2-7, with TRBD2 matching over 9 bases. The V segment lost 8 bases and the J segment 5 bases; nucleotides outside the gene matches: 10. Germline CDR1 MDHEN, CDR2 SYDVKM. This CDR3 comprises 14 residues. The CDR3 here is CASGGLASSHEQYF. CDR3 nucleotide sequence: TGTGCCAGCGGGGGACTAGCATCGTCCCACGAGCAGTACTTC.

This clone was counted between two and nine times. The chain employs TRBV19 and TRBJ1-5, with a tentative D call TRBD1 (6 bases). This CDR3 is built from 15 residues. V lost 7 bases and J 8 bases, leaving 21 bases between the germline ends. Germline CDR1 and CDR2: LNHDA and SQIVND (reference sequence). CDR3 in DNA: TGTGCCAGTACCCCAATGACAGGTCTTAGTAAGCCCCAGCATTTT. As protein: CASTPMTGLSKPQHF.

This clone has only a few counts. The rearrangement links TRBV7-6 to TRBJ2-3; D ambiguous. Germline assignment: CDR1 SGHVS and CDR2 FNYEAQ. V was shortened by 5 bases and J by 0 bases, with 9 bases between the two germline ends. CDR3 length: 14 residues. This CDR3 reads CASSRVPSTDTQYF. The DNA for the CDR3 is TGTGCCAGCAGCCGTGTCCCTAGCACAGATACGCAGTATTTT.

This clone was seen more than once but under ten times. The chain combines TRBV7-9 with TRBJ1-2; 9 bases fit TRBD1. V lost 5 bases and J lost 7; bases outside the gene matches: 14. The length of the CDR3 is 16 residues. The germline gives CDR1 SEHNR, CDR2 FQNEAQ (reference sequence). The CDR3 DNA reads TGTGCCAGCAGCCGGACAGGGGTTGGCCAGGGATTTGGCTACACCTTC. Residues: CASSRTGVGQGFGYTF.